This TCR beta chain was documented in a study of graft-versus-host responses after intestinal transplantation (dated by TCRdb to 2020 to 2023). Context from the whole study: Recipients received multivisceral, liver-intestinal, or isolated intestinal transplants. All recipients received anti-thymocyte globulin induction followed by maintenance tacrolimus and steroids for two to four years. Bulk TCR-beta CDR3 sequencing was used to track graft-versus-host and host-versus-graft alloreactive T cell clones in the graft, circulation and bone marrow after intestinal transplantation. To identify alloreactive clones, pre-transplant mixed lymphocyte reaction products were sequenced and compared with unstimulated pre-transplant donor and recipient T cells. Of the roughly 25 intestinal transplant recipients enrolled in the cohort, one of whom was a retransplant, a few patients without pretransplant specimens were excluded. A peak of at least 4% donor T cells among recipient peripheral blood mononuclear cells was the definition used for donor T cell macrochimerism. Samples from a few later patients were sequenced in-house on an Illumina MiSeq with MiXCR processing rather than by the commercial service. General findings and caveats noted by the study authors: Conclusions were limited by the relatively low number and heterogeneity of intestinal transplant patients. GvH clones were detected in recipient bone marrow, and some of these GvH clones were observed earlier in ileal mucosa or blood, consistent with an intestinal mucosal origin. In patients with donor T cell macrochimerism, the allografts had high GvH to HvG T cell clonal ratios. Early after transplant, peak levels of circulating GvH clones were associated with declines in HvG clones.

Concerning this clone: What antigen it recognizes has not been identified. No per-base quality is available; no much larger clone lies one base away.

The CDR1 and CDR2 encoded by the germline V gene are MNHEY and SVGAGI. After removal of 1 base from V and 5 bases from J, the junction retains 2 bases not matched to a gene. The CDR3 has 14 amino acids, counting the end cysteine and phenylalanine. Here the CDR3 DNA is all that survives: 42 bases in frame from base 1. The library was generated by the immunoSEQ multiplex PCR assay. For most patients, genomic DNA was isolated using the Qiagen DNeasy Blood and Tissue Kit and was shipped frozen to Adaptive Biotechnologies for TCR sequencing. For most patients, genomic DNA was subjected to high-throughput TCR-beta CDR3 sequencing by Adaptive Biotechnologies. Per the source publication's procedure: TCR sequencing data for some 19 patients were retrieved from Adaptive's ImmunoSEQ software; three other patients were processed with MiXCR and VDJtools. To correct CD4 versus CD8 sorting errors, sequences present in both subsets at a frequency ratio below 5:1 were removed. Because the origin of CDR3 nucleotide sequences shared between donor and recipient could not be assigned, those sequences were removed. To be classed as alloreactive, a clone needed at least 2-fold expansion over unstimulated cells and a minimum CFSE-low frequency of 0.002% (template counts) or 0.001% (read counts). Mappable clones were those detected in sequenced pre-transplant spleen, lymph node, or MLR CFSE-low populations of the donor or recipient. The cumulative frequency of alloreactive clones was calculated as a percentage of all sequences, weighted by copy number. The clones in this table, taken by TCRdb from immuneACCESS, are in-frame only. Not every clone is retained; where verified, under half of the shortfall comes from an unresolved V gene, and the cause of the rest is unknown. The V and J calls and clone size come from that table; D and trimming were worked out from the DNA. This sample is represented by 80,000 to 90,000 clones; around nine tenths of them were singletons. The top ten constitute about 0.3% of the sample.

This specimen's time point label, per the study, means: cells obtained before transplantation from donor or recipient. CD3+CD4+ and CD3+CD8+ populations were FACS-sorted from unstimulated pre-transplant donor and recipient cells taken from spleen or lymph nodes. The sample was unstimulated CD4+ T cells sorted from spleen or lymph node cells, taken before intestinal transplant. The sequence was obtained from a human donor who received an intestinal transplant. The rearrangement joined TRBV6-5 to TRBJ2-5, with 9 bases aligning to TRBD1. In nucleotide form, the sequence is TGTGCCAGCAGTTACTACAGGGGGCTGGAGACCCAGTACTTC. It translates as CASSYYRGLETQYF.